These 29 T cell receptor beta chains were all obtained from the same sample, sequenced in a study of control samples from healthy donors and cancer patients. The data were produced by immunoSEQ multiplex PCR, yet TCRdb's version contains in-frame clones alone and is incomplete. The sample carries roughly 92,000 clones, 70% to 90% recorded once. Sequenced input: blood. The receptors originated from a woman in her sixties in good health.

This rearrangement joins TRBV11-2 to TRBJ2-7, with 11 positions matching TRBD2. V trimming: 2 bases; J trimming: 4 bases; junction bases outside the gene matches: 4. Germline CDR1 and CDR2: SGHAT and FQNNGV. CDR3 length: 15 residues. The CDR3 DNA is TGTGCCAGCAGCTTATCTAGCGGGGGGCCGTACGAGCAGTACTTC. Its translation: CASSLSSGGPYEQYF.

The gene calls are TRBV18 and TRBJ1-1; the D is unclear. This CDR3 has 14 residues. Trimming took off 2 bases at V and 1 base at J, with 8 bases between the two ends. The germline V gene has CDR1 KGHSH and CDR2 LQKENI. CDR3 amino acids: CASSPFGQNTEAFF. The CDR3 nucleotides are TGTGCCAGCTCACCATTCGGTCAGAACACTGAAGCTTTCTTT.

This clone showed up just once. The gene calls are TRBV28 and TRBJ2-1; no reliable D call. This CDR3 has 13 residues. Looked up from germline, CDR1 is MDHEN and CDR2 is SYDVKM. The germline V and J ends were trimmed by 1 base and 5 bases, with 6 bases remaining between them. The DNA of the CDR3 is TGTGCCAGCAGTTTATCCCCCAACAATGAGCAGTTCTTC. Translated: CASSLSPNNEQFF.

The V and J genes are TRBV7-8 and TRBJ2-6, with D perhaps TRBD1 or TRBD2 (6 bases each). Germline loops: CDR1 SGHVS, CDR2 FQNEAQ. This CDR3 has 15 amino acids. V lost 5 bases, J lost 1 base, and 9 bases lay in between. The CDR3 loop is CASSRGGSGANVLTF. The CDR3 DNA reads TGTGCCAGCAGCCGAGGGGGGTCTGGGGCCAACGTCCTGACTTTC.

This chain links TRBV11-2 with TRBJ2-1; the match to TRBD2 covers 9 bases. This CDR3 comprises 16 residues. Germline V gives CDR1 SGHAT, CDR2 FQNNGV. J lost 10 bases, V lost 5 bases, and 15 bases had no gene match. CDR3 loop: CASSRLRAGGPREQFF. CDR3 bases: TGTGCCAGCAGCCGCCTAAGGGCGGGAGGGCCAAGGGAGCAGTTCTTC.

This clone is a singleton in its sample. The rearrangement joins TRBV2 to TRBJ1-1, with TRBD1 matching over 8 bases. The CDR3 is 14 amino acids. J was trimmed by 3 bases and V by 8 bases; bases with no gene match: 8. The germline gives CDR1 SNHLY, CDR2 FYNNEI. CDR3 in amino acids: CASSRDRPDTEAFF. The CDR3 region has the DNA TGTGCCAGCTCCCGGGACAGGCCAGACACTGAAGCTTTCTTT.

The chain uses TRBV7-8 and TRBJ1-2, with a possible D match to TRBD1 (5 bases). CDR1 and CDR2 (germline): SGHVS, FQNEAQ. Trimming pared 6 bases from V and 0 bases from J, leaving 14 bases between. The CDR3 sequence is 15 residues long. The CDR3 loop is CASRAGTEANYGYTF. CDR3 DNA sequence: TGTGCCAGCAGGGCTGGGACGGAGGCTAACTATGGCTACACCTTC.

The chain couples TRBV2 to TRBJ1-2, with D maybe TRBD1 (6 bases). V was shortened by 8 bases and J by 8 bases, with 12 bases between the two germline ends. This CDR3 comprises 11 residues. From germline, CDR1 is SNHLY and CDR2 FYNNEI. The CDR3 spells CASHRGQGYTF. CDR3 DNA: TGTGCCAGCCATCGGGGGCAAGGCTACACCTTC.

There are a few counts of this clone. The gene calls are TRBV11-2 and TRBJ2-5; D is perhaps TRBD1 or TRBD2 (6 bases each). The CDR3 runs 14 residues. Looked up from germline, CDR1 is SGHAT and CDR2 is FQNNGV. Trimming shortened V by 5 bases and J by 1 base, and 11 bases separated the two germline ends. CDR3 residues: CASSGRDTQETQYF. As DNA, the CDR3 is TGTGCCAGCAGCGGGCGGGACACCCAAGAGACCCAGTACTTC. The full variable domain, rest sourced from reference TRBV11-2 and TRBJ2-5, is EAGVAQSPRYKIIEKRQSVAFWCNPISGHATLYWYQQILGQGPKLLIQFQNNGVVDDSQLPKDRFSAERLKGVDSTLKIQPAKLEDSAVYLCASSGRDTQETQYFGPGTRLLVL.

The CDR3 sequence is CASSLDTEQYF. The DNA for the CDR3 is TGTGCCAGCAGCTTAGACACCGAGCAGTACTTC. J is TRBJ2-7 and V is TRBV11-2; D is uncertain. The CDR3 loop spans 11 amino acids. V dropped 0 bases and J dropped 6 bases, with 3 bases sitting between them. CDR1 SGHAT and CDR2 FQNNGV come from the germline V gene.

CDR3 bases: TGTGCCAGCAGTTACTCCGGGACAGGGGGCACTGAAGCTTTCTTT. This translates into CASSYSGTGGTEAFF. This rearrangement joins TRBV6-6 to TRBJ1-1; TRBD1 matches at 11 bases. The J segment lost 4 bases and the V segment lost 0 bases, leaving 1 base of the junction unmatched. CDR1 MNHNY and CDR2 SVGAGI come from the germline V gene (reference sequence). The CDR3 totals 15 residues.

The CDR3 here is CASSRQGSNEKLFF. CDR3 nucleotide sequence: TGTGCCAGCAGTCGTCAGGGATCTAATGAAAAACTGTTTTTT. The J gene is TRBJ1-4, the V gene TRBV5-4; tentative D call: TRBD1 (5 bases). The CDR3 consists of 14 residues. V was trimmed by 5 bases and J by 3 bases, leaving 11 bases between them. Germline CDR1 is SGHNT and CDR2 is YYREEE (reference sequence).

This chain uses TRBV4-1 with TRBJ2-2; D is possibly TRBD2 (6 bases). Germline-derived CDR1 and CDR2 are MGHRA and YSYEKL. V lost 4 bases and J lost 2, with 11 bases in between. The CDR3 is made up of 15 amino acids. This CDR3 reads CASSRIAVNTGELFF. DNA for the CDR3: TGCGCCAGCAGCCGAATAGCGGTAAACACCGGGGAGCTGTTTTTT.

This CDR3 reads CASSPRQGGYEQYF. CDR3 in DNA: TGCGCCAGCAGCCCCCGACAGGGGGGTTACGAGCAGTACTTC. The rearrangement uses TRBV5-1 and TRBJ2-7, with 9 nucleotides matching TRBD1. CDR3 size: 14 residues. J gave up 4 bases and V 4 bases, and 6 bases lay outside the gene matches. Germline CDR1 reads SGHRS; CDR2 reads YFSETQ.

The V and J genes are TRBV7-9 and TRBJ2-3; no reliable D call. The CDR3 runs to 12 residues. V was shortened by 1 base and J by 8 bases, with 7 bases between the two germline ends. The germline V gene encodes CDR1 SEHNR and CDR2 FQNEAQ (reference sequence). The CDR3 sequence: CASSLGLATQYF. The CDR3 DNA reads TGTGCCAGCAGCTTAGGCCTGGCTACGCAGTATTTT.

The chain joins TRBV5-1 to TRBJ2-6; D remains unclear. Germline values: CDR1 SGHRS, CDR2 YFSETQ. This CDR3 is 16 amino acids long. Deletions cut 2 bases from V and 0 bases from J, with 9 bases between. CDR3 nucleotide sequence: TGCGCCAGCAGCTTTAGAAGAAACTCTGGGGCCAACGTCCTGACTTTC. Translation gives CASSFRRNSGANVLTF.

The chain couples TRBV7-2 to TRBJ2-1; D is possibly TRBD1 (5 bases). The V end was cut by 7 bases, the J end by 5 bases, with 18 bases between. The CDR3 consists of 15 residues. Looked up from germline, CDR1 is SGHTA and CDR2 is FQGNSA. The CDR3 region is CASTPGSQVNNEQFF. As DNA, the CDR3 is TGTGCCAGCACCCCGGGCTCACAGGTTAACAATGAGCAGTTCTTC.

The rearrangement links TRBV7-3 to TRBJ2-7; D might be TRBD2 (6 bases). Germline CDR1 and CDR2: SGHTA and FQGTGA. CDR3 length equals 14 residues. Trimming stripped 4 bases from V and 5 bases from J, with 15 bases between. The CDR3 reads CASSSHRGSDEQYF. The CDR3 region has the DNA TGTGCCAGCAGCTCCCATCGGGGGTCTGACGAGCAGTACTTC.

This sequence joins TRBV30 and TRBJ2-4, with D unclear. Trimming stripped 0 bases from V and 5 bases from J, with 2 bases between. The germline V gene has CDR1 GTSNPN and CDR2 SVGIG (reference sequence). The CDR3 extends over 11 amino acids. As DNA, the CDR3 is TGTGCCTGGAGTGTAGAAAACATTCAGTACTTC. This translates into CAWSVENIQYF.

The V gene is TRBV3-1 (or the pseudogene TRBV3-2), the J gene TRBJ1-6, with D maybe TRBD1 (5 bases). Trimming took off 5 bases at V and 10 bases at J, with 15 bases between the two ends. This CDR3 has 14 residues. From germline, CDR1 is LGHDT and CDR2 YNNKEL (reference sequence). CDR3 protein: CASSSRVGTSPLHF. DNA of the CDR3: TGTGCCAGCAGCTCCAGGGTGGGCACCTCACCCCTCCACTTT.

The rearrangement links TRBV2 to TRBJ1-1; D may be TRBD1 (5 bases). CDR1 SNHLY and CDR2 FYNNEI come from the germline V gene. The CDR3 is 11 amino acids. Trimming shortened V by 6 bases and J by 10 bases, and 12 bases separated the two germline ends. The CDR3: CASSASGLAFF. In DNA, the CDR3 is TGTGCCAGCAGCGCTTCAGGGTTAGCTTTCTTT.

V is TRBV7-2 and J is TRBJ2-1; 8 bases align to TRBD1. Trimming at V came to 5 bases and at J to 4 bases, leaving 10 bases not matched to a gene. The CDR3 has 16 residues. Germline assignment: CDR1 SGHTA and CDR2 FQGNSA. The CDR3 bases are TGTGCCAGCAGCCCCGTAGGACAGGGAAGATACAATGAGCAGTTCTTC. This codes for CASSPVGQGRYNEQFF.

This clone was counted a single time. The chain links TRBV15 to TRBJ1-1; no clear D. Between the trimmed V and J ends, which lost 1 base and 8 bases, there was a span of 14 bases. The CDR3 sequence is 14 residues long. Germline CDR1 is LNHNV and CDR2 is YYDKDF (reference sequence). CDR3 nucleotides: TGTGCCACCAGCAGAGGGCGATCGACAACCGAAGCTTTCTTT. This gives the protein CATSRGRSTTEAFF.

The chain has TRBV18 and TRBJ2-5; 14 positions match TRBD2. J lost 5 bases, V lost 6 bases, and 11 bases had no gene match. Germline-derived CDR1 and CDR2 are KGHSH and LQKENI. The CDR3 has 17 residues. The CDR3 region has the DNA TGTGCCAGCTCCTACGGACTAGCGGGAGGACCTTCGGAGACCCAGTACTTC. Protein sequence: CASSYGLAGGPSETQYF.

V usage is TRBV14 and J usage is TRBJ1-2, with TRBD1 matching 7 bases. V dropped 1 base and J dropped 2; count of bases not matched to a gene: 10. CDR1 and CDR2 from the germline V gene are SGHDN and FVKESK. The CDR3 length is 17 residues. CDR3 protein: CASSQGRGAGANYGYTF. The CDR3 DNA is TGTGCCAGCAGCCAAGGCAGGGGGGCAGGGGCAAACTATGGCTACACCTTC.

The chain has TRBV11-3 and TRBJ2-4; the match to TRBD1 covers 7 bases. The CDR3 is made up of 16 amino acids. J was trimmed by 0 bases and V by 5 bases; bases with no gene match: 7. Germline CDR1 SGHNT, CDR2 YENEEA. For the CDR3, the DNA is TGTGCCAGCAGCAACCGGGACAGACTAGCCAAAAACATTCAGTACTTC. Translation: CASSNRDRLAKNIQYF.

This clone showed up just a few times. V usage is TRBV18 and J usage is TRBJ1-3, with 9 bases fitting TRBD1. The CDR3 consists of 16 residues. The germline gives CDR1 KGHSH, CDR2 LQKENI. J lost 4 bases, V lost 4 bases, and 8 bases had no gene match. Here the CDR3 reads CASSQHGQGSGNTIYF. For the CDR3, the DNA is TGTGCCAGCTCACAACACGGACAGGGGAGCGGAAACACCATATATTTT.

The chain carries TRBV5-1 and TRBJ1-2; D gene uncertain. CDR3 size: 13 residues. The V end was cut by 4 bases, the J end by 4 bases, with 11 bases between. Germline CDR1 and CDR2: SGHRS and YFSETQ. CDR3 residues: CASSPLGSYGYTF. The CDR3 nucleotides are TGCGCCAGCAGCCCTCTCGGGTCCTATGGCTACACCTTC.

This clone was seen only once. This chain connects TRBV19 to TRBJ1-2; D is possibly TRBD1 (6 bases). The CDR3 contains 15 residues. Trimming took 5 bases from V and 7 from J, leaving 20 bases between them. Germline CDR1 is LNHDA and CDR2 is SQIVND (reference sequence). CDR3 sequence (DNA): TGTGCCAGTAGTTTAATGACGCTCCGAGGGGGTGGCTACACCTTC. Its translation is CASSLMTLRGGGYTF.